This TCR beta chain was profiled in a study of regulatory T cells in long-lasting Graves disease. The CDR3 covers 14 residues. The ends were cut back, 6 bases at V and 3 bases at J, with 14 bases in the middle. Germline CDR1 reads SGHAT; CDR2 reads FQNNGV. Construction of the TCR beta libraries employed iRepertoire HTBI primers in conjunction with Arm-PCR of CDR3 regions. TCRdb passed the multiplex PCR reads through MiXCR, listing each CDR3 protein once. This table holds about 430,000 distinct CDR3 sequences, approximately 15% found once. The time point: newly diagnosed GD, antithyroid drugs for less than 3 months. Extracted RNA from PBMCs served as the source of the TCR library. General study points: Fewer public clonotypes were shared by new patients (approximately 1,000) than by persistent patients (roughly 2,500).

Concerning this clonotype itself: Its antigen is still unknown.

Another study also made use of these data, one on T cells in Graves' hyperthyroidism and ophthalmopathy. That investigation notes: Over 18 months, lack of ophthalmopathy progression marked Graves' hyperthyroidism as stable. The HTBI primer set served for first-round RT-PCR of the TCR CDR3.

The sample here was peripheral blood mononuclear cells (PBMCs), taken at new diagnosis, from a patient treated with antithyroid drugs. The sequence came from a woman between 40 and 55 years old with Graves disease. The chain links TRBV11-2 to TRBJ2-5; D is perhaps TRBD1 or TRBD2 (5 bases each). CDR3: CASSGGSGEETQYF. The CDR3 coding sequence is TGTGCCAGCAGTGGGGGATCGGGCGAAGAGACCCAGTACTTC.